Included here is one TCR beta chain sequence, with context. Antigen unknown. This sample was taken from a study of identical twins. General study findings and limits: A cross-sectional statistical analysis, not follow-up of the same donors, supported the conclusions. Abundant beta clonotypes from cord blood bore fewer insertions; memory repertoires lacked this pattern.

cDNA carried unique molecular identifiers, and a universal primer site was added by template switching. In TCRdb, the 5' RACE reads were re-called with MiXCR into one record per CDR3 protein. In the table there are 300,000 or so distinct CDR3 sequences, 9.5% of which are singletons. No donor was unhealthy or non-Caucasian. The V end was cut by 3 bases, the J end by 4 bases, with 4 bases between. The CDR3 contains 12 residues. Germline assignment: CDR1 SNHLY and CDR2 FYNNEI. These same data were also listed under a study on yellow fever vaccine responses in identical twins.

The sequenced sample was CD8+ T cells sorted from blood. This TCR came from a woman younger than 35 in good health. The V and J genes are TRBV2 and TRBJ1-5; D not certain. This CDR3 reads CASSDWNQPQHF. DNA for the CDR3: TGTGCCAGCAGTGATTGGAATCAGCCCCAGCATTTT.